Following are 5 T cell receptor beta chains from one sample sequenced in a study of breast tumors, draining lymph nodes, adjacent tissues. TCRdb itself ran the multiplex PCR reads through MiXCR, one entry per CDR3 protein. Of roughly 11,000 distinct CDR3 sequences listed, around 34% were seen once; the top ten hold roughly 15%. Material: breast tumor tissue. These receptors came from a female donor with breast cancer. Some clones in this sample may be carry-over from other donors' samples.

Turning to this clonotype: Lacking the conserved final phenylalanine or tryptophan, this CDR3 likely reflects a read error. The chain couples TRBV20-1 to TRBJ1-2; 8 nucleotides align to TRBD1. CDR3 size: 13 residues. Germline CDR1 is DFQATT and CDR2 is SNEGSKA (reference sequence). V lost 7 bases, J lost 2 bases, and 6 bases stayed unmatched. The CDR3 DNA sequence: TGCAGTGTTATGGACAGGGAAAACTATGGCTACACCCTC. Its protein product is CSVMDRENYGYTL.

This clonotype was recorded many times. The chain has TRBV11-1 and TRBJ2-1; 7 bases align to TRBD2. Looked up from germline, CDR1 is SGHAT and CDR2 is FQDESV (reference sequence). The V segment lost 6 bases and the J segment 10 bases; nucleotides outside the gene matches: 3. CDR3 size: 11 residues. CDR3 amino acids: CASRMREEQFF. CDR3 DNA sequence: TGTGCCAGCAGAATGCGGGAGGAGCAGTTCTTC.

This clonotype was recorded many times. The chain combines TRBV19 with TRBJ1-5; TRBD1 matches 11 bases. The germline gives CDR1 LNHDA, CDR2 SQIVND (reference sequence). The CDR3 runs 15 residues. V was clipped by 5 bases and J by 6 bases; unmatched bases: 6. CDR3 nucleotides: TGTGCCAGTAGTTTCGGGACAGGGGGAGGTCAGCCCCAGCATTTT. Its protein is CASSFGTGGGQPQHF.

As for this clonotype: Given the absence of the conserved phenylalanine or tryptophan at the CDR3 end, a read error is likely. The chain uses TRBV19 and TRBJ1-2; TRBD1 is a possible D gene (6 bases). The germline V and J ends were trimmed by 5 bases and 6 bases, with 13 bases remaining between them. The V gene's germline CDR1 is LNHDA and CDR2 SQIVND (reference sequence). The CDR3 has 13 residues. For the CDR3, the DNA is TGTGCCAGTAGTTCAACGGGGGGCGATGGCTACACCTCC. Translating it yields CASSSTGGDGYTS.

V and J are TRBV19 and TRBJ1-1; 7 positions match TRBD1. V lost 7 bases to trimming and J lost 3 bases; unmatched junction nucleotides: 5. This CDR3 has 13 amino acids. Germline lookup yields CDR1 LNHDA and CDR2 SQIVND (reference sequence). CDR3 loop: CASKQGLDTEAFF. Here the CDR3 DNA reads TGTGCCAGTAAACAGGGGTTGGACACTGAAGCTTTCTTT.